Listed below are T cell receptor beta chains from one sample, sequenced in a study of vaccination effects on CD4 cells after COVID-19. Sequenced by immunoSEQ multiplex PCR; TCRdb stores in-frame clones only, minus some. This table holds more than 9,000 clones, roughly 70% found once. Antigen specificity for these receptors is unknown. Sequenced here: CD4+ T cells from PBMCs cultured with SARS-CoV-2 spike peptides, sampled after COVID-19 vaccination. The source of these receptors is a human donor who received a COVID-19 vaccine. The CDR3 runs from the conserved cysteine through the conserved F or W. The D gene is left open where the match is weak. Where a row states a size, it is once, few, many or the class of an expanded clone; other rows omit it.

V	size	D	J	CDR3	DNA
TRBV3-1/TRBV3-2	-	TRBD1	TRBJ1-1	CASSQVVLTGGTEAFF	TGTGCCAGCAGCCAAGTCGTTCTGACAGGGGGAACTGAAGCTTTCTTT
TRBV28	-	TRBD1	TRBJ2-7	CASSSTGGLTYEQYF	TGTGCCAGCAGTAGCACAGGGGGCCTGACCTACGAGCAGTACTTC
TRBV2	-	-	TRBJ1-5	CASRFRVTGSQPQHF	TGTGCCAGCAGGTTTCGGGTAACTGGGAGTCAGCCCCAGCATTTT
TRBV21-1	-	-	TRBJ2-2	CAPDGVGAGELFF	TGTGCACCCGACGGGGTGGGGGCCGGGGAGCTGTTTTTT
TRBV2	-	-	TRBJ2-7	CASSVGTTYEQYF	TGTGCCAGCAGTGTAGGCACAACCTACGAGCAGTACTTC
TRBV7-8	few	-	TRBJ2-7	CASSLDSSYEQYF	TGTGCCAGCAGCTTGGACAGTTCCTACGAGCAGTACTTC
TRBV11-2	few	-	TRBJ2-7	CASSLAGGRSYEQYF	TGTGCCAGCAGCTTAGCCGGGGGACGCTCCTACGAGCAGTACTTC
TRBV7-2	-	TRBD1	TRBJ1-2	CASSSYRGTNYGYTF	TGTGCCAGCAGCTCGTACAGGGGAACTAACTATGGCTACACCTTC
TRBV30	few	TRBD1	TRBJ1-6	CAWSVMDRRDSPLHF	TGTGCCTGGAGCGTGATGGACAGGAGGGATTCACCCCTCCACTTT
TRBV10-3	-	-	TRBJ1-1	CAISTAMNTEAFF	TGTGCCATCAGTACAGCCATGAACACTGAAGCTTTCTTT
TRBV7-6	-	TRBD1	TRBJ2-7	CASSLGTGGGFTYEQYF	TGTGCCAGCAGCTTGGGGACAGGGGGCGGCTTCACCTACGAGCAGTACTTC
TRBV6-6	-	-	TRBJ1-2	CASSYSLGYTF	TGTGCCAGCAGTTACTCCCTCGGCTACACCTTC
TRBV30	-	-	TRBJ2-3	CAWTRGEVTDTQYF	TGTGCCTGGACCCGAGGGGAGGTCACAGATACGCAGTATTTT
TRBV4-2	-	TRBD2	TRBJ2-3	CASSQRGSGVGNTQYF	TGTGCCAGCAGCCAGCGGGGTAGCGGGGTCGGCAATACGCAGTATTTT
TRBV27	-	-	TRBJ1-5	CASSPNNQPQHF	TGTGCCAGCAGTCCTAACAATCAGCCCCAGCATTTT
TRBV7-9	-	-	TRBJ2-1	CASTPSGPGEFF	TGTGCCAGCACCCCGTCGGGGCCGGGAGAGTTCTTC
TRBV19	-	TRBD1	TRBJ2-2	CASKEGQGAGELFF	TGTGCCAGTAAAGAGGGACAGGGGGCCGGGGAGCTGTTTTTT
TRBV19	-	TRBD1	TRBJ2-7	CATKRDRGVNEQYF	TGTGCCACCAAGCGGGACAGGGGAGTTAACGAGCAGTACTTC
TRBV5-1	few	TRBD2	TRBJ2-2	CASSSLAGASTGELFF	TGCGCCAGCAGCTCACTAGCGGGGGCCTCCACCGGGGAGCTGTTTTTT
TRBV13	once	TRBD1	TRBJ1-5	CASSLGTGYQPQHF	TGTGCCAGCAGCTTAGGGACAGGGTATCAGCCCCAGCATTTT
TRBV30	-	TRBD1	TRBJ2-5	CAWATGVLETQYF	TGTGCCTGGGCGACAGGGGTTTTAGAGACCCAGTACTTC
TRBV25-1	-	-	TRBJ1-1	CASGWGAGTEAFF	TGTGCCAGCGGGTGGGGGGCAGGCACTGAAGCTTTCTTT
TRBV5-1	-	-	TRBJ2-6	CASSLAVANVLTF	TGCGCCAGCAGCTTGGCGGTGGCCAACGTCCTGACTTTC
TRBV5-1	-	TRBD1	TRBJ1-2	CASGGRTGNYGYTF	TGCGCCAGCGGGGGGCGGACAGGGAACTATGGCTACACCTTC
TRBV15	-	TRBD1	TRBJ1-3	CATSRDRELAPGNTIYF	TGTGCCACCAGCAGGGACAGGGAGCTGGCCCCCGGAAACACCATATATTTT
TRBV7-2	-	TRBD2	TRBJ2-1	CASSLYGGAVNEQFF	TGTGCCAGCAGCTTATACGGGGGGGCCGTCAATGAGCAGTTCTTC
TRBV30	few	-	TRBJ1-3	CAWASSGNTIYF	TGTGCCTGGGCTAGCTCTGGAAACACCATATATTTT
TRBV5-1	-	-	TRBJ2-2	CASSLGTSNTGELFF	TGCGCCAGCAGCTTGGGGACCTCGAACACCGGGGAGCTGTTTTTT
TRBV4-2	-	-	TRBJ2-3	CASSQDGVDTQYF	TGTGCCAGCAGCCAAGATGGGGTAGATACGCAGTATTTT
TRBV2	-	-	TRBJ1-5	CASSARQGNQPQHF	TGTGCCAGCAGCGCTAGACAGGGCAATCAGCCCCAGCATTTT
TRBV27	-	-	TRBJ2-1	CASSLNAALNEQFF	TGTGCCAGCAGTTTGAACGCTGCCCTGAATGAGCAGTTCTTC
TRBV7-2	-	-	TRBJ1-2	CASSLGSQLNYGYTF	TGTGCCAGCAGCTTAGGTAGCCAGCTAAACTATGGCTACACCTTC
TRBV19	-	-	TRBJ1-2	CASTANYGYTF	TGTGCCAGTACTGCAAACTATGGCTACACCTTC
TRBV5-4	-	-	TRBJ1-1	CASSLSVGSAEAFF	TGTGCCAGCAGCTTGTCGGTCGGATCCGCTGAAGCTTTCTTT
TRBV3-1/TRBV3-2	medium-sized	TRBD2	TRBJ2-1	CASSQGSGGAASGYEQFF	TGTGCCAGCAGCCAAGGAAGCGGGGGGGCCGCGTCAGGCTATGAGCAGTTCTTC
TRBV3-1/TRBV3-2	-	-	TRBJ2-5	CASYGIETQYF	TGTGCCAGCTATGGTATTGAGACCCAGTACTTC
TRBV14	medium-sized	TRBD1	TRBJ1-2	CASSRRTGDPRNGYTF	TGTGCCAGCAGCCGCCGGACAGGCGATCCCCGGAATGGCTACACCTTC
TRBV19	medium-sized	TRBD1	TRBJ1-5	CASMEGQVFSNQPQHF	TGTGCCAGTATGGAGGGACAGGTATTTAGCAATCAGCCCCAGCATTTT
TRBV11-2	few	TRBD1	TRBJ1-1	CASSITGASNTEAFF	TGTGCCAGCAGCATCACAGGGGCCTCGAACACTGAAGCTTTCTTT
TRBV12-2	-	-	TRBJ1-1	CASRLARWDRGPEAFF	TGTGCAAGTCGCTTAGCAAGATGGGACAGGGGGCCTGAAGCTTTCTTT
TRBV9	-	TRBD2	TRBJ2-3	CASSPGLAGGQDTQYF	TGTGCCAGCAGCCCGGGACTAGCGGGGGGGCAAGATACGCAGTATTTT
TRBV30	-	-	TRBJ2-1	CAWSGSARYNEQFF	TGTGCCTGGAGTGGATCGGCTAGATACAATGAGCAGTTCTTC
TRBV27	-	TRBD1	TRBJ2-7	CASRLTGIGYEQYF	TGTGCCAGCAGGCTGACAGGGATAGGGTACGAGCAGTACTTC
TRBV11-2	-	-	TRBJ2-1	CASATTWESGQFF	TGTGCCAGCGCTACTACGTGGGAGTCCGGGCAGTTCTTC
TRBV27	-	TRBD1	TRBJ1-2	CASSSGTGGYGYTF	TGTGCCAGCAGTTCCGGGACAGGCGGGTATGGCTACACCTTC
TRBV11-2	-	TRBD2	TRBJ2-2	CASSSPGGSGRVNTGELFF	TGTGCCAGCAGCTCCCCGGGTGGTAGCGGGAGGGTGAACACCGGGGAGCTGTTTTTT
TRBV18	-	-	TRBJ1-5	CASSRAGASNQPQHF	TGTGCCAGCTCTCGGGCAGGTGCGAGCAATCAGCCCCAGCATTTT
TRBV20-1	-	-	TRBJ2-7	CSATGSYEQYF	TGCAGTGCTACAGGGTCCTACGAGCAGTACTTC
TRBV7-7	-	-	TRBJ1-4	CASSARDAQEREKLFF	TGTGCTAGCAGCGCGCGGGACGCCCAAGAGCGTGAAAAACTGTTTTTT
TRBV7-9	-	-	TRBJ2-3	CASSLVAAIGIDTQYF	TGTGCCAGCAGCTTAGTAGCCGCAATCGGGATAGATACGCAGTATTTT
TRBV6-5	-	-	TRBJ2-7	CASRKDYEQYF	TGTGCCAGCAGAAAAGACTACGAGCAGTACTTC
TRBV10-3	-	-	TRBJ2-7	CATQETSDEQYF	TGTGCCACCCAGGAAACGAGTGACGAGCAGTACTTC
TRBV28	few	TRBD2	TRBJ2-4	CASSFSGMGHQF	TGTGCCAGCAGTTTTAGCGGGATGGGGCACCAATTC
TRBV6-5	-	-	TRBJ1-6	CASTVGSGQESPLHF	TGTGCCAGCACGGTAGGCTCCGGGCAAGAGTCACCCCTCCACTTT
TRBV9	few	TRBD1	TRBJ1-2	CASSGRGRDYTF	TGTGCCAGCAGCGGGAGGGGGCGAGACTACACCTTC
TRBV7-7	medium-sized	TRBD2	TRBJ2-5	CASSLGSSGTQETQYF	TGTGCTAGCAGCTTAGGGTCTAGCGGAACACAAGAGACCCAGTACTTC
TRBV11-2	-	TRBD2	TRBJ2-3	CASSLDTSGSVGTDTQYF	TGTGCCAGCAGCTTAGATACTAGCGGGAGCGTCGGCACAGATACGCAGTATTTT
TRBV5-1	-	-	TRBJ2-7	CASSLTGLSYEQYF	TGCGCCAGCAGCTTGACAGGGCTCTCCTACGAGCAGTACTTC
TRBV5-6	-	-	TRBJ2-7	CASSLGLGPLYEQYF	TGTGCCAGCAGCTTGGGTCTGGGTCCCCTCTACGAGCAGTACTTC
TRBV24-1	-	TRBD2	TRBJ2-1	CATSDGGLAGTYNEQFF	TGTGCCACCAGTGATGGGGGACTAGCGGGAACGTACAATGAGCAGTTCTTC